A single sample gave rise to the 20 T cell receptor beta chains below, sequenced in a study of identical twins. TCRdb redid the calling of the 5' RACE reads with MiXCR, one entry per CDR3 protein. The repertoire consists of 200,000 to 300,000 distinct CDR3 sequences, with roughly 13% occurring once and the leading ten covering 4%. These data were also reused for a study on yellow fever vaccine responses in identical twins.

Sequencing was performed on memory (CD45RO+) T cells sorted from blood. All receptors derive from a woman between 18 and 30 years old in good health.

This clonotype was counted between two and nine times. The CDR3 here is CSASRGTSGYNEQFF. CDR3 DNA sequence: TGCAGTGCCTCCCGTGGGACTAGCGGGTACAATGAGCAGTTCTTC. The chain has TRBV20-1 and TRBJ2-1, with TRBD2 matching 12 bases. V shed 6 bases and J 4 bases; nucleotides not matched to a gene: 7. The CDR3 is made up of 15 amino acids. Germline CDR1 and CDR2: DFQATT and SNEGSKA (reference sequence).

The V and J genes are TRBV28 and TRBJ2-5; tentatively, D is TRBD1 (5 bases). Trimming left V 6 bases short and J 5 bases short, with 19 bases between. The germline V gene encodes CDR1 MDHEN and CDR2 SYDVKM. The CDR3 is 15 amino acids. The CDR3: CASSEHDGARETQYF. In DNA, the CDR3 is TGTGCCAGCAGCGAACACGATGGGGCGCGGGAGACCCAGTACTTC.

This clonotype was counted only a few times. J is TRBJ2-5 and V is TRBV19; D remains unclear. V gave up 3 bases and J gave up 3 bases, with 5 bases separating them. Germline loops: CDR1 LNHDA, CDR2 SQIVND (reference sequence). The CDR3 contains 12 residues. CDR3 sequence (DNA): TGTGCCAGTAGTATCCCAGAAGAGACCCAGTACTTC. Residues: CASSIPEETQYF.

This clonotype turned up a few times. The chain joins TRBV5-1 to TRBJ2-1; TRBD2 agrees at 8 bases. The CDR3 contains 15 residues. Trimming cost V 3 bases and J 7 bases; bases outside gene matches: 9. Germline V CDR1 and CDR2: SGHRS, YFSETQ. The CDR3 DNA sequence: TGCGCCAGCAGCTCGGGACTAGTAAGATTGAATGAGCAGTTCTTC. Residues: CASSSGLVRLNEQFF. Combining the CDR3 with reference TRBV5-1 and TRBJ2-1 gives the whole variable domain KAGVTQTPRYLIKTRGQQVTLSCSPISGHRSVSWYQQTPGQGLQFLFEYFSETQRNKGNFPGRFSGRQFSNSRSEMNVSTLELGDSALYLCASSSGLVRLNEQFFGPGTRLTVL.

The chain uses TRBV7-9 and TRBJ1-5; maybe TRBD1 (5 bases). The V gene's germline CDR1 is SEHNR and CDR2 FQNEAQ (reference sequence). The CDR3 covers 15 residues. Trimming left V 0 bases short and J 0 bases short, with 6 bases between. In DNA, the CDR3 is TGTGCCAGCAGCTTAGCAACAGGTAGCAATCAGCCCCAGCATTTT. Its protein product is CASSLATGSNQPQHF.

The rearrangement uses TRBV2 and TRBJ2-2; D unresolved. The CDR3 sequence is 14 residues long. Trimming left V 8 bases short and J 14 bases short, with 24 bases between. The V gene's germline CDR1 is SNHLY and CDR2 FYNNEI. The CDR3: CASGRVQIGTELFF. The DNA for the CDR3 is TGTGCCAGCGGCCGAGTTCAGATCGGAACTGAACTGTTTTTT.

J is TRBJ2-3 and V is TRBV6-1; TRBD1 matches 10 bases. CDR1 MNHNS and CDR2 SASEGT come from the germline V gene. The trim removed 0 bases at V and 4 bases at J, leaving 1 base unmatched. The CDR3 is made up of 15 amino acids. CDR3 sequence reads: CASSEATGGADTQYF. The CDR3 DNA is TGTGCCAGCAGTGAAGCGACAGGGGGCGCAGATACGCAGTATTTT.

This clonotype was detected ten times or more. The chain combines TRBV24-1 with TRBJ2-1, with 8 bases that match TRBD1. With V trimmed by 4 bases and J by 4 bases, 2 bases remained unmatched. This CDR3 comprises 14 residues. Germline CDR1 is KGHDR and CDR2 is SFDVKD. The CDR3, as DNA: TGTGCCACCAGTGACGGACAGGGATACAATGAGCAGTTCTTC. Translated, it gives CATSDGQGYNEQFF.

This clonotype appeared a few times. V usage is TRBV27 and J usage is TRBJ1-6; 9 bases match TRBD1. V shed 6 bases, J shed 6 bases, and the junction held 3 bases outside the gene matches. Germline CDR1 reads MNHEY; CDR2 reads SMNVEV (reference sequence). The CDR3 totals 14 residues. Written as DNA, the CDR3 is TGTGCCAGCAGAGGACAGGGGAGTAATTCACCCCTCCACTTT. Amino acids: CASRGQGSNSPLHF.

This clonotype was seen a handful of times. J is TRBJ1-2 and V is TRBV21-1. TRBV21-1 is a pseudogene segment. The CDR3 has 12 amino acids. CDR3 coding DNA: TGTGCCAGCAGCAAAGAACGACATGGCTACACCTTC. Encoded protein: CASSKERHGYTF.

This clonotype was observed many times. CDR3 coding DNA: TGCGCCAGCAGCTTGTTTGGCGGGGAAGAGACCCAGTACTTC. It codes for CASSLFGGEETQYF. The V and J genes are TRBV5-1 and TRBJ2-5; tentatively, D is TRBD2 (6 bases). CDR1 and CDR2 (germline): SGHRS, YFSETQ. V lost 1 base and J lost 3, with 10 bases in between. The CDR3 is made up of 14 amino acids.

This chain connects TRBV20-1 to TRBJ1-3, with 10 bases identical to TRBD1. This CDR3 has 16 residues. Germline CDR1 is DFQATT and CDR2 is SNEGSKA (reference sequence). Losses at the gene ends were 6 bases for V and 1 base for J; bases not matched to a gene: 9. Here the CDR3 reads CSAPSRDRGSGNTIYF. CDR3 coding DNA: TGCAGTGCACCTTCCCGGGACAGGGGATCTGGAAACACCATATATTTT.

Ten or more counts support this clonotype. V gene TRBV10-1 combines with J gene TRBJ1-1, with D unclear. The CDR3 consists of 14 residues. V was trimmed by 2 bases and J by 4 bases, leaving 11 bases between them. CDR1 WNHNN and CDR2 SYGVQD come from the germline V gene (reference sequence). This chain's CDR3 is CASSERVPSTEAFF. CDR3 bases: TGCGCCAGCAGTGAGAGGGTTCCTAGCACTGAAGCTTTCTTT.

In its sample, this clonotype was seen many times. This chain uses TRBV12-3 or TRBV12-4 with TRBJ2-7; no firm D call. The V end was cut by 2 bases, the J end by 3 bases, with 20 bases between. The CDR3 sequence is 17 residues long. CDR3 loop: CASSLKAGTLFFYEQYF. The CDR3 bases are TGTGCCAGCAGTTTAAAAGCCGGCACCCTCTTTTTCTACGAGCAGTACTTC.

The chain employs TRBV6-2 or TRBV6-3 and TRBJ2-1, with 13 bases matching TRBD2. The CDR3 is made up of 16 amino acids. V lost 5 bases to trimming and J lost 8 bases; unmatched junction nucleotides: 9. Per germline, CDR1 MNHEY and CDR2 SVGEGT. As DNA, the CDR3 is TGTGCCAGCAGTGGATGGACTAGCGGGAGTGGGCATGAGCAGTTCTTC. Encoded protein: CASSGWTSGSGHEQFF.

A few counts support this clonotype. The V gene is TRBV20-1, the J gene TRBJ2-3, with D possibly matching TRBD2 (5 bases). Germline assignment: CDR1 DFQATT and CDR2 SNEGSKA (reference sequence). V lost 4 bases and J lost 2, with 16 bases in between. CDR3 length: 15 residues. The CDR3 is CSAISVWTSTDTQYF. DNA for the CDR3: TGCAGTGCTATTAGTGTTTGGACTTCCACAGATACGCAGTATTTT.

This clonotype appeared a few times. The chain employs TRBV4-3 and TRBJ1-1; 9 bases agree with TRBD1. The CDR3 is 16 residues long. Germline CDR1 reads LGHNA; CDR2 reads YSLEER. After removal of 6 bases from V and 3 bases from J, the junction contained 11 bases not matched to a gene. CDR3 DNA sequence: TGCGCCAGCAGTCAGGAGACAGGGGGAGAGTACACTGAAGCTTTCTTT. It codes for CASSQETGGEYTEAFF.

This clonotype occurred a few times. The J gene is TRBJ2-3, the V gene TRBV18; D tentatively fits TRBD1 or TRBD2 (6 bases each). This CDR3 spans 16 amino acids. CDR1 and CDR2 (germline): KGHSH, LQKENI. V lost 2 bases to trimming and J lost 1 base, with 13 bases between them. CDR3 region: CASSPRGASGTDTQYF. CDR3 DNA sequence: TGTGCCAGCTCACCAAGGGGGGCGTCCGGCACAGATACGCAGTATTTT.

The CDR3 spells CASTKRGLAGTMDTQYF. CDR3 nucleotides: TGTGCCAGCACCAAAAGGGGACTAGCGGGGACCATGGATACGCAGTATTTT. This chain joins TRBV14 and TRBJ2-3; 13 bases line up with TRBD2. This CDR3 is built from 17 residues. Losses at the gene ends were 7 bases for V and 6 bases for J; bases not matched to a gene: 13. CDR1 SGHDN and CDR2 FVKESK come from the germline V gene.

This chain connects TRBV14 to TRBJ1-4, with D possibly TRBD1 on 5 matching bases. CDR3 length: 15 amino acids. V lost 2 bases and J 8 bases, leaving 15 bases between the germline ends. Germline-derived CDR1 and CDR2 are SGHDN and FVKESK. The CDR3 loop is CASSQNRGYREKLFF. The CDR3 bases are TGTGCCAGCAGCCAAAATAGGGGTTACCGGGAAAAACTGTTTTTT.